Reported below is one TCR beta chain. Its antigen is currently unknown. The data were obtained in a study of vaccination effects on CD4 cells after COVID-19. Study results and caveats: After vaccination of healthy people, only 1 of 255 vaccine-induced clones cross-reacted with common cold coronaviruses. The study got few convalescent patients and did not collect any early post-infection timepoints.

The CDR3 is made up of 12 amino acids. In germline, CDR1 is MNHEY, CDR2 SVGAGI. V shed 4 bases and J shed 4 bases, with 5 bases lying between them. Viral peptide pool expansion of antigen-specific CD4+ T cells preceded sequencing in the ViraFEST assay. Upon completion of 10 to 11 days in culture, CD4+ T cells were isolated. Each vaccine recipient was nucleocapsid antibody negative and had no prior SARS-CoV-2 infection. A density of about 1.8 million PBMC per well was used; these cells were cultured with 10 IU/ml IL-2 and about 10 ug/ml peptides. Each culture had half its medium swapped for IL-2 medium on days 3 and 7. Clones were sequenced by immunoSEQ multiplex PCR, and TCRdb holds only the in-frame ones, with some missing. The data show 77,000 or so clones, roughly 79% seen once.

The chain couples TRBV6-5 to TRBJ1-3; D is undetermined. This TCR came from a human donor who received a COVID-19 vaccine. Sample: CD4+ T cells from PBMCs cultured with SARS-CoV-2 spike peptides, taken before COVID-19 vaccination. CDR3 region: CASSSRGNTIYF. In DNA, the CDR3 is TGTGCCAGCAGTTCTAGGGGAAACACCATATATTTT.